This TCR beta chain was identified in a study of vaccination and CD4 T cells after COVID-19. Study-wide context: Across the group, participants received two doses of either BNT162b2 or mRNA-1273 vaccine.

Comments on this clonotype: The antigen remains unidentified.

Treatment of the sample: approximately 9-day PBMC culture with coronavirus spike peptide pools or control peptides (ViraFEST assay). Trimming cost V 4 bases and J 4 bases, with 7 bases left between them. This CDR3 spans 11 amino acids. From germline, CDR1 is GTSNPN and CDR2 SVGIG (reference sequence). With the Oncomine TCR Beta short-read assay, DNA from cultured CD4+ T cells was sequenced. Investigators obtained genomic DNA by extraction from cultured CD4+ T cells. TCRdb reanalysed the PCR reads using MiXCR and keeps one entry per CDR3 protein. The sample has around 3,900 distinct CDR3 sequences; around 68% are singletons.

The sequence derives from a human donor who had recovered from COVID-19. The chain uses TRBV30 and TRBJ1-2, with no clear D. Sequencing was carried out using CD4+ T cells from blood, cultured in vitro. The CDR3 sequence: CAWTPGYGYTF. Here the CDR3 DNA reads TGTGCCTGGACTCCAGGCTATGGCTACACCTTC.